These 32 T cell receptor beta chains were all obtained from the same sample, sequenced in a study of blood T cell repertoires in COVID-19. TCRdb's copy holds only in-frame clones and misses some; the assay was immunoSEQ multiplex PCR. The sample lists roughly 14,000 clones; roughly 84% were seen once. The sequencing input was peripheral blood. Receptors originate from a man between 35 and 55 years old with active or convalescent COVID-19.

In this sample, this clone turned up once. This sequence joins TRBV6-5 and TRBJ1-1, with a tentative D call TRBD1 (6 bases). The V gene's germline CDR1 is MNHEY and CDR2 SVGAGI. This CDR3 region has 14 residues. Trimming cost V 7 bases and J 6 bases, with 18 bases left between them. CDR3 loop: CASTQGQTAPEAFF. The DNA of the CDR3 is TGTGCCAGCACTCAAGGACAGACAGCGCCTGAAGCTTTCTTT.

The DNA for the CDR3 is TGTGCCAGCAGCTTAGAGGGCGGGTCCTCCTACGAGCAGTACTTC. It codes for CASSLEGGSSYEQYF. The chain employs TRBV7-3 and TRBJ2-7, with TRBD2 as a possible D gene (5 bases). Germline V CDR1 and CDR2: SGHTA, FQGTGA. The CDR3 has 15 amino acids. Trimming left V 2 bases short and J 0 bases short, with 11 bases between.

The V and J genes are TRBV28 and TRBJ2-1; 10 bases map to TRBD1. V was pared by 6 bases and J by 6 bases, with 8 bases of the junction left unmatched. The CDR3 consists of 15 residues. Germline values: CDR1 MDHEN, CDR2 SYDVKM. CDR3 DNA: TGTGCCAGCAGACCCGGGACAGGGGATGGCAATGAGCAGTTCTTC. Its translation is CASRPGTGDGNEQFF.

For the CDR3, the DNA is TGTGCCAGTGCGACAAACAGGAACACCGGGGAGCTGTTTTTT. The encoded protein is CASATNRNTGELFF. The V gene is TRBV19, the J gene TRBJ2-2; D is unresolved. The CDR3 is made up of 14 amino acids. The ends were cut back, 8 bases at V and 1 base at J, with 11 bases in the middle. CDR1 LNHDA and CDR2 SQIVND come from the germline V gene (reference sequence).

The chain carries TRBV5-1 and TRBJ2-5; 7 nucleotides agree with TRBD1. The V segment lost 2 bases and the J segment 4 bases; nucleotides outside the gene matches: 8. The CDR3 spans 15 residues. The germline V gene encodes CDR1 SGHRS and CDR2 YFSETQ. CDR3 sequence reads: CASSFSQGVGETQYF. CDR3 bases: TGCGCCAGCAGCTTTTCGCAGGGGGTCGGAGAGACCCAGTACTTC.

This chain joins TRBV19 and TRBJ2-7; TRBD1 agrees at 9 bases. The CDR3 extends over 15 amino acids. Trimming cost V 4 bases and J 5 bases; bases outside gene matches: 9. The germline gives CDR1 LNHDA, CDR2 SQIVND (reference sequence). The CDR3 is CASSTSGQGADEQYF. Here the CDR3 DNA reads TGTGCCAGTAGTACCTCGGGACAGGGTGCGGACGAGCAGTACTTC.

This chain uses TRBV27 with TRBJ2-2; 7 bases are shared with TRBD1. The CDR3 contains 16 residues. Germline values: CDR1 MNHEY, CDR2 SMNVEV (reference sequence). J was trimmed by 2 bases and V by 6 bases; bases with no gene match: 9. The CDR3 here is CASSSGQGENTGELFF. Here the CDR3 DNA reads TGTGCCAGCAGCTCGGGGCAGGGGGAAAACACCGGGGAGCTGTTTTTT.

The chain couples TRBV19 to TRBJ1-1; unclear D gene. V lost 3 bases and J lost 4, with 9 bases in between. The CDR3 sequence is 13 residues long. Looked up from germline, CDR1 is LNHDA and CDR2 is SQIVND (reference sequence). The chain's CDR3 is CASSISVTTEAFF. In DNA, the CDR3 is TGTGCCAGTAGTATTAGCGTAACCACTGAAGCTTTCTTT. The whole variable domain, filled in from reference TRBV19 and TRBJ1-1, reads DGGITQSPKYLFRKEGQNVTLSCEQNLNHDAMYWYRQDPGQGLRLIYYSQIVNDFQKGDIAEGYSVSREKKESFPLTVTSAQKNPTAFYLCASSISVTTEAFFGQGTRLTVV.

Only a few counts were recorded for this clone. This rearrangement joins TRBV7-3 to TRBJ1-5; 9 bases match TRBD1. Trimming took 4 bases from V and 0 from J; bases not matched to a gene: 19. Germline-derived CDR1 and CDR2 are SGHTA and FQGTGA. This CDR3 contains 21 residues. CDR3 amino acids: CASSSPRTGAIRVYSNQPQHF. The CDR3 bases are TGTGCCAGCAGCTCGCCCCGGACAGGGGCCATCCGCGTTTATAGCAATCAGCCCCAGCATTTT.

This clone was seen more than once but under ten times. V is TRBV4-1 and J is TRBJ1-6, with TRBD1 matching over 7 bases. The germline gives CDR1 MGHRA, CDR2 YSYEKL. This CDR3 has 15 amino acids. The J segment lost 10 bases and the V segment lost 0 bases, leaving 6 bases of the junction unmatched. The CDR3 loop reads CASSQETGLGSPLHF. The CDR3 nucleotides are TGCGCCAGCAGCCAAGAGACAGGGTTAGGGTCACCCCTCCACTTT.

This chain connects TRBV29-1 to TRBJ1-2; 9 positions agree with TRBD1. Germline V gives CDR1 SQVTM, CDR2 ANQGSEA. V lost 4 bases and J lost 5; bases outside the gene matches: 5. This CDR3 contains 13 residues. The chain's CDR3 is CSVGDRERYGYTF. The CDR3 nucleotides are TGCAGCGTTGGGGACAGGGAAAGGTATGGCTACACCTTC.

The gene calls are TRBV7-9 and TRBJ1-2; a possible D gene is TRBD1 (5 bases). This CDR3 comprises 15 residues. V gave up 5 bases and J gave up 4 bases, with 17 bases separating them. Germline-derived CDR1 and CDR2 are SEHNR and FQNEAQ (reference sequence). As DNA, the CDR3 is TGTGCCAGCAGCCCAATGGGCAGGGAGGGCTATGGCTACACCTTC. It specifies CASSPMGREGYGYTF.

The chain carries TRBV4-2 and TRBJ1-1; D call uncertain. Per the germline V gene, CDR1 is LGHNA and CDR2 is YNFKEQ. The CDR3 is 13 residues long. Between the trimmed V and J ends, which lost 1 base and 6 bases, there was a span of 9 bases. This chain's CDR3 is CASSQGAVPEAFF. The CDR3 DNA reads TGTGCCAGCAGCCAAGGTGCGGTTCCTGAAGCTTTCTTT.

This clone was counted a single time. The gene calls are TRBV5-1 and TRBJ1-1; TRBD1 matches at 10 bases. Germline V lookup: CDR1 SGHRS, CDR2 YFSETQ. V lost 2 bases to trimming and J lost 0 bases; unmatched junction nucleotides: 4. CDR3 size: 16 residues. In DNA form, the CDR3 reads TGCGCCAGCAGCTTAAGACAGGGGGCTTTGAACACTGAAGCTTTCTTT. It codes for CASSLRQGALNTEAFF.

This rearrangement joins TRBV7-3 to TRBJ2-2, with 11 bases matching TRBD2. In germline, CDR1 is SGHTA, CDR2 FQGTGA. V lost 2 bases and J lost 7; bases outside the gene matches: 15. The CDR3 extends over 19 amino acids. CDR3: CASSLSPLAGGHTNGELFF. The CDR3 bases are TGTGCCAGCAGCTTATCGCCTCTAGCGGGAGGACACACGAACGGGGAGCTGTTTTTT.

V usage is TRBV19 and J usage is TRBJ2-6, with D unresolved. V lost 7 bases, J lost 0 bases, and 10 bases lay in between. The CDR3 has 15 amino acids. In germline, CDR1 is LNHDA, CDR2 SQIVND (reference sequence). CDR3 protein: CASTFSSSGANVLTF. In DNA form, the CDR3 reads TGTGCCAGTACCTTCTCCAGCTCTGGGGCCAACGTCCTGACTTTC.

J is TRBJ2-1 and V is TRBV6-2 or TRBV6-3; TRBD2 agrees at 10 bases. The J segment lost 8 bases and the V segment lost 2 bases, leaving 9 bases of the junction unmatched. The CDR3 is 16 residues long. Germline CDR1 MNHEY, CDR2 SVGEGT. CDR3 in amino acids: CASSYPPSGRGDEQFF. The CDR3, as DNA: TGTGCCAGCAGTTACCCCCCTAGCGGGAGAGGGGATGAGCAGTTCTTC.

The CDR3 loop is CASSSGTGEGYGYTF. The CDR3, as DNA: TGTGCCAGCAGCTCCGGGACAGGGGAGGGCTATGGCTACACCTTC. This chain uses TRBV7-9 with TRBJ1-2; 10 bases map to TRBD1. CDR3 length: 15 residues. Germline assignment: CDR1 SEHNR and CDR2 FQNEAQ (reference sequence). V lost 4 bases to trimming and J lost 4 bases; unmatched junction nucleotides: 6. Full variable domain (missing parts from reference TRBV7-9 and TRBJ1-2): DTGVSQNPRHKITKRGQNVTFRCDPISEHNRLYWYRQTLGQGPEFLTYFQNEAQLEKSRLLSDRFSAERPKGSFSTLEIQRTEQGDSAMYLCASSSGTGEGYGYTFGSGTRLTVV.

The chain combines TRBV12-3 or TRBV12-4 with TRBJ2-1; D is unclear. The CDR3 loop spans 13 amino acids. The ends were cut back, 5 bases at V and 2 bases at J, with 7 bases in the middle. The CDR3 nucleotides read TGTGCCAGCAGTATGACTCCCTACAATGAGCAGTTCTTC. Translating gives CASSMTPYNEQFF.

This clone was observed once. The genes are TRBV5-8 and TRBJ1-2, with D perhaps matching TRBD1 (5 bases). The CDR3 has 16 amino acids. Trimming left V 1 base short and J 4 bases short, with 17 bases between. Germline V CDR1 and CDR2: SGHTS, YDEGEE. The CDR3 DNA reads as TGTGCCAGCAGCTTGCGGGGCGGGGTGTTTGGCTATGGCTACACCTTC. Its protein product is CASSLRGGVFGYGYTF.

The chain recombines TRBV7-9 with TRBJ1-1; D is unclear. The CDR3 has 14 residues. Trimming cost V 1 base and J 11 bases, with 17 bases left between them. CDR1 SEHNR and CDR2 FQNEAQ come from the germline V gene (reference sequence). This CDR3 is CASSLDVGEAEAFF. Written as DNA, the CDR3 is TGTGCCAGCAGCTTAGACGTTGGAGAGGCCGAGGCTTTCTTT.

The genes are TRBV10-3 and TRBJ2-3; a possible D gene is TRBD2 (5 bases). The CDR3 loop spans 14 amino acids. The germline V gene encodes CDR1 ENHRY and CDR2 SYGVKD. The V and J ends lost 3 bases and 2 bases respectively, with 9 bases between them. CDR3 sequence reads: CAISDSRDTDTQYF. CDR3 DNA: TGTGCCATCAGTGATTCCCGGGACACAGATACGCAGTATTTT.

The chain recombines TRBV5-7 with TRBJ2-2; 9 nucleotides agree with TRBD2. TRBV5-7 counts as an open reading frame of uncertain function. Unmatched junction bases numbered 8, after V lost 4 bases and J lost 1 base. The CDR3 totals 17 residues. The CDR3 loop reads CASSHYLSGRNTGELFF. CDR3 in DNA: TGTGCCAGCAGCCACTATCTTAGCGGGAGGAACACCGGGGAGCTGTTTTTT.

DNA for the CDR3: TGTGCCAGCAGCCCCGGACAGGGTCGCACTGAAGCTTTCTTT. Its translation: CASSPGQGRTEAFF. This chain links TRBV13 with TRBJ1-1; 8 bases align to TRBD1. The junction had 6 bases not matched to a gene; V was cut back by 5 bases and J by 4 bases. Per germline, CDR1 PRHDT and CDR2 FYEKMQ (reference sequence). This CDR3 is 14 amino acids long. Full variable domain (remainder filled in from reference TRBV13 and TRBJ1-1): AAGVIQSPRHLIKEKRETATLKCYPIPRHDTVYWYQQGPGQDPQFLISFYEKMQSDKGSIPDRFSAQQFSDYHSELNMSSLELGDSALYFCASSPGQGRTEAFFGQGTRLTVV.

The chain couples TRBV30 to TRBJ2-7; TRBD1 matches 8 bases. The V and J ends lost 4 bases and 3 bases, in that order; junction bases with no gene match: 8. This CDR3 region has 14 residues. Germline assignment: CDR1 GTSNPN and CDR2 SVGIG (reference sequence). The DNA of the CDR3 is TGTGCCTGGAAAACCGGGACAGGTAACTACGAGCAGTACTTC. Its translation is CAWKTGTGNYEQYF.

This chain joins TRBV19 and TRBJ2-1; D is perhaps TRBD2 (6 bases). V lost 3 bases, J lost 9 bases, and 9 bases lay in between. This CDR3 is built from 12 residues. Germline assignment: CDR1 LNHDA and CDR2 SQIVND (reference sequence). The CDR3 here is CASSIRGGEQFF. The CDR3 DNA reads TGTGCCAGTAGTATTAGGGGAGGTGAGCAGTTCTTC.

The chain joins TRBV6-6 to TRBJ1-1; TRBD1 agrees at 11 bases. The CDR3 is made up of 15 amino acids. J was trimmed by 3 bases and V by 7 bases; bases with no gene match: 7. Germline CDR1 is MNHNY and CDR2 is SVGAGI (reference sequence). This CDR3 reads CASILDRGRYTEAFF. CDR3 bases: TGTGCCAGCATCCTGGACAGGGGGCGCTACACTGAAGCTTTCTTT.

This clone occurred a few times. The chain employs TRBV7-2 and TRBJ1-1, with 8 bases that match TRBD1. The CDR3 is 14 amino acids. Trimming took 6 bases from V and 1 from J; bases not matched to a gene: 4. CDR1 is SGHTA and CDR2 is FQGNSA in the germline V gene. The CDR3 DNA reads TGTGCCAGCAGTCTGGACAGGGCGAACACTGAAGCTTTCTTT. It yields the protein CASSLDRANTEAFF.

V is TRBV12-3 or TRBV12-4 and J is TRBJ1-6; D is possibly TRBD1 (6 bases). Deletions cut 7 bases from V and 12 bases from J, with 16 bases between. This CDR3 has 13 amino acids. The CDR3 region is CASTFSGERPLHF. The CDR3 DNA reads as TGTGCCAGCACTTTTTCAGGGGAGAGACCCCTCCACTTT.

The rearrangement uses TRBV30 and TRBJ1-2; D is ambiguous. Germline loops: CDR1 GTSNPN, CDR2 SVGIG (reference sequence). Trimming shortened V by 5 bases and J by 12 bases, and 10 bases separated the two germline ends. This CDR3 is 9 amino acids long. The CDR3 coding sequence is TGTGCCTGGGGAAACTCGCACACCTTC. Its translation: CAWGNSHTF.

The sample holds a few counts of this clone. The gene calls are TRBV30 and TRBJ2-1, with 7 nucleotides matching TRBD2. Germline CDR1 and CDR2: GTSNPN and SVGIG (reference sequence). The CDR3 is 14 residues long. With V trimmed by 2 bases and J by 5 bases, 6 bases remained unmatched. Here the CDR3 DNA reads TGTGCCTGGAGTACGTGGGGGGGGGACAATGAGCAGTTCTTC. It translates to CAWSTWGGDNEQFF.

This clone was found once. V and J are TRBV24-1 and TRBJ1-5, with D unresolved. The CDR3 has 12 amino acids. Trimming took 6 bases from V and 4 from J, leaving 6 bases between them. The germline gives CDR1 KGHDR, CDR2 SFDVKD. Written as DNA, the CDR3 is TGTGCCACCAGTACGGGGAATCAGCCCCAGCATTTT. Amino acid sequence: CATSTGNQPQHF.